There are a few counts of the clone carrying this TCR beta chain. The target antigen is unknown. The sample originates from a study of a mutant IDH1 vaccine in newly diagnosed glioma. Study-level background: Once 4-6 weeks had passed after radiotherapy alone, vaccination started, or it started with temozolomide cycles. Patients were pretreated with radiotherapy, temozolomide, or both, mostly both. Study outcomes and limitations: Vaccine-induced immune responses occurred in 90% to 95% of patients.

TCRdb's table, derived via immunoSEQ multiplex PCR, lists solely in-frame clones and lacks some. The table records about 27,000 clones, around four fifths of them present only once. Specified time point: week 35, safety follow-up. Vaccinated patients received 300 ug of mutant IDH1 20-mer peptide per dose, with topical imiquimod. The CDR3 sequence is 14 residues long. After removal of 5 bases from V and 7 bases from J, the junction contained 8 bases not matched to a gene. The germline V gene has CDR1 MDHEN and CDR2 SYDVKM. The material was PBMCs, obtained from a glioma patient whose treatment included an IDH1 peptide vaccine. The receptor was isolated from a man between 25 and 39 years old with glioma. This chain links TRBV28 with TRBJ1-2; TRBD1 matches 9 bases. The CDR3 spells CASSPSGTGSGYTF. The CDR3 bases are TGTGCCAGCAGTCCATCCGGGACAGGGTCTGGCTACACCTTC.